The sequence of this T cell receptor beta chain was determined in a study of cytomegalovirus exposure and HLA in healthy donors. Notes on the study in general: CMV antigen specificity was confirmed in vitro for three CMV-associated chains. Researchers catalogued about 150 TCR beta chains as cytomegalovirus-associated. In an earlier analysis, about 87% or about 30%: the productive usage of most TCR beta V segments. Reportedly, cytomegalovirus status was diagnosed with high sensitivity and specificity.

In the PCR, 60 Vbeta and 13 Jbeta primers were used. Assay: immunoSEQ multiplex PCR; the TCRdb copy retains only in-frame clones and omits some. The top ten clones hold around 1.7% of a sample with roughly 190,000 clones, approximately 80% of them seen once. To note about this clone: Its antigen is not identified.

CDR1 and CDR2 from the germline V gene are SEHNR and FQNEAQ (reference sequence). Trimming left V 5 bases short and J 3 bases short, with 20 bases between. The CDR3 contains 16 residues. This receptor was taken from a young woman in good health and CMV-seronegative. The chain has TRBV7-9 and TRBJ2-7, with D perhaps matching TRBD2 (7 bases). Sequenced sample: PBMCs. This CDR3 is CASSPLPGGGLYEQYF. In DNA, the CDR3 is TGTGCCAGCAGCCCGCTTCCTGGCGGGGGCCTCTACGAGCAGTACTTC.